The 32 T cell receptor beta chains below come from one sample, sequenced in a study of CD8+ T cells in alopecia areata. Sequencing templates came from extracted RNA that was reverse transcribed into cDNA. Data came from immunoSEQ multiplex PCR; TCRdb stores just in-frame clones and leaves some out. Among almost 250,000 clones listed, roughly 69% were seen once. The sample in question was CD4+ T cells sorted from blood, obtained at week 0. The receptors come from a human donor with alopecia areata.

The chain combines TRBV5-6 with TRBJ2-5; the D gene is possibly TRBD1 (5 bases). The CDR3 extends over 13 amino acids. Trimming cost V 2 bases and J 5 bases, with 10 bases left between them. The germline V gene encodes CDR1 SGHDT and CDR2 YYEEEE. CDR3 protein: CASSFLQGETQYF. The CDR3 region has the DNA TGTGCCAGCAGCTTCCTCCAGGGTGAGACCCAGTACTTC. The full variable domain, completed using reference TRBV5-6 and TRBJ2-5, is DAGVTQSPTHLIKTRGQQVTLRCSPKSGHDTVSWYQQALGQGPQFIFQYYEEEERQRGNFPDRFSGHQFPNYSSELNVNALLLGDSALYLCASSFLQGETQYFGPGTRLLVL.

The V and J genes are TRBV7-9 and TRBJ1-1, with D possibly TRBD1 on 6 matching bases. V was trimmed by 1 base and J by 8 bases, leaving 11 bases between them. Looked up from germline, CDR1 is SEHNR and CDR2 is FQNEAQ (reference sequence). CDR3 length: 13 amino acids. The CDR3: CASSLGEGTEAFF. CDR3 DNA: TGTGCCAGCAGCTTAGGCGAGGGGACAGAAGCTTTCTTT.

The rearrangement uses TRBV29-1 and TRBJ2-2; unclear D gene. The ends were cut back, 5 bases at V and 6 bases at J, with 16 bases in the middle. The CDR3 has 14 amino acids. Per germline, CDR1 SQVTM and CDR2 ANQGSEA. CDR3 coding DNA: TGCAGCGTTCGAGCGCAGGAAGGGCCCGGGGAGCTGTTTTTT. Translated, it gives CSVRAQEGPGELFF.

The count of this clone is one. This chain joins TRBV15 and TRBJ2-3; 8 positions match TRBD2. Germline values: CDR1 LNHNV, CDR2 YYDKDF (reference sequence). This CDR3 is built from 16 residues. After removal of 1 base from V and 2 bases from J, the junction contained 5 bases not matched to a gene. The CDR3 DNA sequence: TGTGCCACCAGCAGAGGCGGGGGGACACTCACAGATACGCAGTATTTT. This translates into CATSRGGGTLTDTQYF.

V usage is TRBV5-1 and J usage is TRBJ1-2, with D possibly matching TRBD1 (6 bases). In germline, CDR1 is SGHRS, CDR2 YFSETQ. The CDR3 extends over 16 amino acids. Trimming left V 4 bases short and J 3 bases short, with 19 bases between. CDR3 loop: CASSRDRGEGDYGYTF. CDR3 DNA: TGCGCCAGCAGCCGGGACCGGGGCGAGGGGGACTATGGCTACACCTTC.

This clone has only a few counts. In DNA, the CDR3 is TGTGCCAGCAGTGAACAGGGAGGCACTGAAGCTTTCTTT. Protein product: CASSEQGGTEAFF. This rearrangement joins TRBV2 to TRBJ1-1; perhaps TRBD1 as D (5 bases). V shed 2 bases and J shed 4 bases, with 8 bases lying between them. CDR3 length equals 13 residues. Germline V gene lookup returns CDR1 SNHLY and CDR2 FYNNEI.

V gene TRBV30 combines with J gene TRBJ2-7; D gene uncertain. The length of the CDR3 is 11 residues. Per the germline V gene, CDR1 is GTSNPN and CDR2 is SVGIG (reference sequence). Between the trimmed V and J ends, which lost 2 bases and 3 bases, there was a span of 5 bases. The CDR3 nucleotides read TGTGCCTGGAGTCCTTTCTACGAGCAGTACTTC. Protein: CAWSPFYEQYF.

The V and J genes are TRBV25-1 and TRBJ2-7; maybe TRBD2 (6 bases). Trimming removed 1 base from V and 0 bases from J, with 7 bases in between. CDR1 MGHDK and CDR2 SYGVNS come from the germline V gene. CDR3 length: 14 amino acids. CDR3 amino acids: CASSEFGSSYEQYF. The CDR3 region has the DNA TGTGCCAGCAGTGAATTCGGGAGCTCCTACGAGCAGTACTTC.

The chain carries TRBV11-2 and TRBJ1-3; 7 nucleotides agree with TRBD1. CDR3 length: 14 amino acids. The V gene's germline CDR1 is SGHAT and CDR2 FQNNGV. The V gene end was trimmed by 4 bases and the J gene end by 3 bases; junction bases not matched to a gene: 3. CDR3 in amino acids: CASSSHRGGNTIYF. Here the CDR3 DNA reads TGTGCCAGCAGCTCACACAGGGGTGGAAACACCATATATTTT.

The J gene is TRBJ1-6, the V gene TRBV30, with D tentatively TRBD1 (6 bases). V lost 0 bases and J lost 7, with 10 bases in between. This CDR3 contains 14 residues. CDR1 is GTSNPN, CDR2 SVGIG, per germline (reference sequence). Written as DNA, the CDR3 is TGTGCCTGGAGTGTGGCAGGGGTAAATTCACCCCTCCACTTT. Protein: CAWSVAGVNSPLHF.

The rearrangement links TRBV5-6 to TRBJ1-6, with D perhaps TRBD1 (6 bases). V was pared by 1 base and J by 9 bases, with 11 bases between. CDR1 and CDR2 (germline): SGHDT, YYEEEE. This CDR3 is 14 amino acids long. CDR3: CASSLYREGSPLHF. CDR3 nucleotide sequence: TGTGCCAGCAGCTTGTACAGGGAAGGTTCACCCCTCCACTTT.

The V call is TRBV4-1, the J call TRBJ2-6; D may be TRBD2 (5 bases). V was trimmed by 0 bases and J by 0 bases, leaving 9 bases between them. The germline V gene has CDR1 MGHRA and CDR2 YSYEKL. The CDR3 has 17 amino acids. Here the CDR3 DNA reads TGCGCCAGCAGCCAAGATCCGGGGATCTCTGGGGCCAACGTCCTGACTTTC. The encoded protein is CASSQDPGISGANVLTF.

This chain connects TRBV4-3 to TRBJ2-6, with D hard to call. The germline V gene encodes CDR1 LGHNA and CDR2 YSLEER. V was pared by 4 bases and J by 0 bases, with 10 bases between. This CDR3 contains 16 residues. CDR3 bases: TGCGCCAGCAGCCGGGATGACATCTCTGGGGCCAACGTCCTGACTTTC. Translating gives CASSRDDISGANVLTF.

The chain recombines TRBV30 with TRBJ1-6, with 8 bases matching TRBD1. The CDR3 runs to 15 residues. Germline-derived CDR1 and CDR2 are GTSNPN and SVGIG (reference sequence). J gave up 6 bases and V 2 bases, and 6 bases lay outside the gene matches. CDR3 sequence reads: CAWSRGQGSNSPLHF. In nucleotides, the CDR3 is TGTGCCTGGAGTCGAGGACAGGGAAGTAATTCACCCCTCCACTTT.

The chain joins TRBV14 to TRBJ2-5, with D tentatively TRBD1 (6 bases). The CDR3 is 14 amino acids. The V gene's germline CDR1 is SGHDN and CDR2 FVKESK. Between the trimmed V and J ends, which lost 1 base and 4 bases, there was a span of 10 bases. CDR3 coding DNA: TGTGCCAGCAGCCAAGGAGCAGGGGCAGAGACCCAGTACTTC. Its translation is CASSQGAGAETQYF.

The V and J genes are TRBV9 and TRBJ1-1; D remains unclear. The germline V and J ends were trimmed by 1 base and 2 bases, with 12 bases remaining between them. The CDR3 sequence is 15 residues long. Germline lookup yields CDR1 SGDLS and CDR2 YYNGEE. The CDR3 protein is CASSVNELYNTEAFF. The CDR3 DNA follows: TGTGCCAGCAGCGTAAATGAGCTGTATAACACTGAAGCTTTCTTT.

V and J are TRBV10-3 and TRBJ2-3, with 9 bases fitting TRBD1. This CDR3 spans 15 amino acids. The germline V gene encodes CDR1 ENHRY and CDR2 SYGVKD. Trimming removed 7 bases from V and 3 bases from J; junction bases left unmatched: 8. The DNA for the CDR3 is TGTGCCATCAAAGAATGGGACAGGGAGACAGATACGCAGTATTTT. Its translation: CAIKEWDRETDTQYF.

This sequence joins TRBV5-1 and TRBJ2-5; D gene uncertain. The CDR3 spans 16 residues. Germline values: CDR1 SGHRS, CDR2 YFSETQ. Trimming took off 1 base at V and 1 base at J, with 14 bases between the two ends. DNA of the CDR3: TGCGCCAGCAGCTTGACGTCGGCTACGACCCAAGAGACCCAGTACTTC. The encoded protein is CASSLTSATTQETQYF.

At least ten counts were recorded for this clone. The chain carries TRBV5-4 and TRBJ2-7; the D is unclear. This CDR3 contains 12 residues. Germline-derived CDR1 and CDR2 are SGHNT and YYREEE (reference sequence). The V end was cut by 3 bases, the J end by 7 bases, with 11 bases between. The CDR3 loop reads CASSWPLGEQYF. CDR3 in DNA: TGTGCCAGCAGCTGGCCGTTGGGGGAGCAGTACTTC.

The rearrangement uses TRBV7-2 and TRBJ1-5; 7 nucleotides line up with TRBD1. The CDR3 consists of 14 residues. Germline V gene data show CDR1 as SGHTA and CDR2 as FQGNSA. After removal of 4 bases from V and 4 bases from J, the junction contained 4 bases not matched to a gene. The CDR3 loop is CASSSGQLNQPQHF. CDR3 DNA: TGTGCCAGCAGCTCGGGACAGTTGAATCAGCCCCAGCATTTT.

The chain recombines TRBV19 with TRBJ2-3; D not certain. CDR1 is LNHDA and CDR2 is SQIVND in the germline V gene (reference sequence). The CDR3 runs 14 residues. V was cut by 6 bases and J by 2 bases, with 12 bases left in between. CDR3 sequence: CASSFGLLTDTQYF. CDR3 nucleotides: TGTGCCAGTAGCTTTGGCCTGCTCACAGATACGCAGTATTTT.

This chain connects TRBV7-9 to TRBJ2-3; D call uncertain. Germline values: CDR1 SEHNR, CDR2 FQNEAQ (reference sequence). The CDR3 runs 15 residues. V lost 5 bases to trimming and J lost 8 bases, with 20 bases between them. The CDR3 coding sequence is TGTGCCAGCAGCACATTTCGCGGCCTGCAAGGTACGCAGTATTTT. This encodes CASSTFRGLQGTQYF. Drawing the rest from reference TRBV7-9 and TRBJ2-3, the complete variable domain is DTGVSQNPRHKITKRGQNVTFRCDPISEHNRLYWYRQTLGQGPEFLTYFQNEAQLEKSRLLSDRFSAERPKGSFSTLEIQRTEQGDSAMYLCASSTFRGLQGTQYFGPGTRLTVL.

The CDR3 sequence: CASSLGAGTGEQFF. In nucleotides, the CDR3 is TGTGCCAGCAGCTTAGGGGCGGGGACAGGAGAGCAGTTCTTC. The chain joins TRBV7-8 to TRBJ2-1; 8 bases match TRBD1. Germline-derived CDR1 and CDR2 are SGHVS and FQNEAQ. The CDR3 length is 14 residues. The junction had 6 bases not matched to a gene; V was cut back by 1 base and J by 10 bases.

The V and J genes are TRBV30 and TRBJ1-5, with D unclear. Trimming cost V 0 bases and J 5 bases, with 8 bases left between them. The CDR3 contains 13 residues. The germline V gene encodes CDR1 GTSNPN and CDR2 SVGIG (reference sequence). The CDR3 loop is CAWSVRDDQPQHF. The CDR3 DNA reads as TGTGCCTGGAGTGTACGGGATGATCAGCCCCAGCATTTT.

This clone has just a few counts. The J gene is TRBJ2-2, the V gene TRBV29-1; D gene unclear. The CDR3 contains 12 residues. Per the germline V gene, CDR1 is SQVTM and CDR2 is ANQGSEA. V was trimmed by 4 bases and J by 6 bases, leaving 9 bases between them. CDR3 loop: CSVGRPAGELFF. The CDR3 bases are TGCAGCGTTGGGCGTCCGGCCGGGGAGCTGTTTTTT.

This chain joins TRBV30 and TRBJ2-5; 8 nucleotides align to TRBD1. The CDR3 is made up of 14 amino acids. Germline V gene sequence: CDR1 GTSNPN, CDR2 SVGIG (reference sequence). V trimming: 0 bases; J trimming: 7 bases; junction bases outside the gene matches: 7. CDR3 DNA sequence: TGTGCCTGGAGTGTACCAGGGGGCTTGGGGACCCAGTACTTC. Translating gives CAWSVPGGLGTQYF. Full variable domain (missing parts from reference TRBV30 and TRBJ2-5): SQTIHQWPATLVQPVGSPLSLECTVEGTSNPNLYWYRQAAGRGLQLLFYSVGIGQISSEVPQNLSASRPQDRQFILSSKKLLLSDSGFYLCAWSVPGGLGTQYFGPGTRLLVL.

This chain links TRBV7-7 with TRBJ1-1; 7 nucleotides match TRBD1. This CDR3 comprises 16 residues. Looked up from germline, CDR1 is SSHAT and CDR2 is FNYEAQ (reference sequence). The CDR3 sequence: CASGGTDPSVNTEAFF. CDR3 nucleotides: TGTGCTAGCGGGGGGACAGACCCGTCAGTGAACACTGAAGCTTTCTTT.

The V and J genes are TRBV13 and TRBJ2-3; 7 bases map to TRBD1. Germline V gives CDR1 PRHDT, CDR2 FYEKMQ (reference sequence). This CDR3 is 15 amino acids long. With V trimmed by 5 bases and J by 2 bases, 7 bases remained unmatched. The CDR3 loop is CASSRPDRITDTQYF. In DNA form, the CDR3 reads TGTGCCAGCAGCCGTCCGGACAGGATCACAGATACGCAGTATTTT. The whole variable domain, remainder taken from reference TRBV13 and TRBJ2-3, is AAGVIQSPRHLIKEKRETATLKCYPIPRHDTVYWYQQGPGQDPQFLISFYEKMQSDKGSIPDRFSAQQFSDYHSELNMSSLELGDSALYFCASSRPDRITDTQYFGPGTRLTVL.

In its sample, this clone was seen many times. The J gene is TRBJ2-3, the V gene TRBV27; D remains ambiguous. The CDR3 has 16 residues. Trimming removed 6 bases from V and 1 base from J, with 17 bases in between. Germline assignment: CDR1 MNHEY and CDR2 SMNVEV (reference sequence). CDR3 in amino acids: CASSYRTNRGTDTQYF. CDR3 DNA sequence: TGTGCCAGCAGCTACCGGACGAATCGTGGCACAGATACGCAGTATTTT.

The rearrangement links TRBV7-2 to TRBJ2-1; D is perhaps TRBD1 (6 bases). The CDR3 totals 16 residues. CDR1 is SGHTA, CDR2 FQGNSA, per germline. V dropped 5 bases and J dropped 8 bases, with 22 bases sitting between them. CDR3 sequence: CASSTRLGGSADEQFF. The CDR3 nucleotides are TGTGCCAGCAGCACCCGGTTAGGGGGTTCGGCCGATGAGCAGTTCTTC.

This chain connects TRBV15 to TRBJ2-1; 8 bases agree with TRBD1. CDR3 length equals 13 residues. Germline loops: CDR1 LNHNV, CDR2 YYDKDF (reference sequence). After removal of 8 bases from V and 8 bases from J, the junction contained 8 bases not matched to a gene. The CDR3 nucleotides read TGTGCCACCCGACAGGGGTTTTTGGATGAGCAGTTCTTC. Translation gives CATRQGFLDEQFF.

This chain links TRBV2 with TRBJ2-7; TRBD1 aligns across 8 bases. J was trimmed by 7 bases and V by 7 bases; bases with no gene match: 6. Germline CDR1 SNHLY, CDR2 FYNNEI. The CDR3 consists of 12 residues. The chain's CDR3 is CASTRGLGEQYF. DNA of the CDR3: TGTGCCAGCACCAGGGGGCTGGGGGAGCAGTACTTC.